This is a list of T cell receptor beta chains from one sample in a study of cytomegalovirus exposure and HLA in healthy donors. Method: immunoSEQ multiplex PCR; TCRdb's copy keeps in-frame clones and lacks some. The data hold about 190,000 clones, with roughly 80% observed a single time. The sample consisted of PBMCs. All receptors derive from a man between 50 and 59 years old in good health and CMV-seronegative. The CDR3 runs from the conserved cysteine through the conserved F or W. A D gene is named only where the DNA matches it firmly. The size entry is marked missing in some rows and otherwise reads once, few, many or a size class.

>-|TRBJ2-3|TRBV6-5|-
CASSFGGTQYF
TGTGCCAGCAGTTTCGGGGGAACGCAGTATTTT
>-|TRBJ2-5|TRBV5-1|-
CASGHPGETQYF
TGCGCCAGCGGACACCCTGGGGAGACCCAGTACTTC
>-|TRBJ1-1|TRBV10-3|-
CAISVGGENTEAFF
TGTGCCATCAGTGTTGGGGGGGAGAACACTGAAGCTTTCTTT
>-|TRBJ1-3|TRBV5-1|-
CASSLDAGSGNTIYF
TGCGCCAGCAGCTTGGACGCAGGGTCGGGAAACACCATATATTTT
>-|TRBJ2-3|TRBV7-9|-
CASSYTGTRGDTQYF
TGTGCCAGCAGCTATACCGGGACACGAGGGGATACGCAGTATTTT
>-|TRBJ1-5|TRBV19|TRBD1
CASSIQGDNQPQHF
TGTGCCAGTAGTATTCAGGGGGACAATCAGCCCCAGCATTTT
>few|TRBJ2-7|TRBV6-1|-
CASSGDTAYEQYF
TGTGCCAGCAGTGGAGACACAGCCTACGAGCAGTACTTC
>-|TRBJ1-6|TRBV6-1|-
CASSEASGDNSPLHF
TGTGCCAGCAGTGAAGCTTCAGGGGATAATTCACCCCTCCACTTT
>-|TRBJ1-4|TRBV28|-
CVSSLGGRGGNEKLFF
TGTGTCAGCAGTTTGGGTGGGAGGGGTGGTAATGAAAAACTGTTTTTT
>-|TRBJ1-1|TRBV6-1|-
CASKAGDMNTEAFF
TGTGCCAGCAAAGCAGGGGACATGAACACTGAAGCTTTCTTT
>-|TRBJ1-5|TRBV4-3|TRBD1
CASSQDPQGAQPQHF
TGCGCCAGCAGCCAAGACCCACAGGGGGCTCAGCCCCAGCATTTT
>-|TRBJ2-7|TRBV15|TRBD1
CATSSDRGSYEQYF
TGTGCCACCAGCAGCGACAGGGGTTCCTACGAGCAGTACTTC
>-|TRBJ1-1|TRBV29-1|-
CSARRADKNTEAFF
TGCAGCGCCCGGAGGGCAGATAAGAACACTGAAGCTTTCTTT
>-|TRBJ2-4|TRBV29-1|TRBD1
CSGGQADIQYF
TGCAGCGGTGGACAGGCGGACATTCAGTACTTC
>-|TRBJ2-3|TRBV19|-
CASRDRKRGTDTQYF
TGTGCCAGTAGGGACAGAAAGAGGGGCACAGATACGCAGTATTTT
>-|TRBJ2-5|TRBV11-2|-
CASSLDGTGQETQYF
TGTGCCAGCAGCTTAGATGGAACAGGCCAAGAGACCCAGTACTTC
>-|TRBJ2-3|TRBV5-1|-
CASSLGPGSDTQYF
TGCGCCAGCAGCTTGGGTCCAGGGTCAGATACGCAGTATTTT
>-|TRBJ2-1|TRBV19|TRBD2
CASSPFSLASGGNNEQFF
TGTGCCAGTAGTCCTTTTTCCCTGGCTAGCGGGGGGAACAATGAGCAGTTCTTC
>few|TRBJ1-3|TRBV10-1|TRBD1
CASRRTGNGNTIYF
TGCGCCAGCAGACGGACAGGCAATGGAAACACCATATATTTT
>few|TRBJ1-2|TRBV19|-
CASSIRGKEGGYTF
TGTGCCAGTAGTATTCGGGGTAAAGAGGGTGGCTACACCTTC
>-|TRBJ1-1|TRBV19|-
CASSTFFGASTEAFF
TGTGCCAGTAGTACCTTCTTCGGAGCAAGCACTGAAGCTTTCTTT
>-|TRBJ2-1|TRBV7-9|-
CASSLVGPGNEQFF
TGTGCCAGCAGCTTAGTTGGGCCGGGGAATGAGCAGTTCTTC
>-|TRBJ1-4|TRBV4-1|-
CASSQPYFGVEKLFF
TGCGCCAGCAGCCAACCGTATTTCGGGGTTGAAAAACTGTTTTTT
>-|TRBJ1-2|TRBV6-5|-
CASRTTDRDGYTF
TGTGCCAGCAGGACGACTGATCGCGATGGCTACACCTTC
>-|TRBJ2-2|TRBV14|-
CASSQGWPNTGELFF
TGTGCCAGCAGCCAAGGGTGGCCGAACACCGGGGAGCTGTTTTTT
>-|TRBJ1-3|TRBV6-5|-
CASSLDTGNTIYF
TGTGCCAGCAGTCTCGACACTGGAAACACCATATATTTT
>few|TRBJ1-6|TRBV6-5|-
CASSGTNNSPLHF
TGTGCCAGCAGTGGGACTAATAATTCACCCCTCCACTTT
>-|TRBJ2-2|TRBV7-9|TRBD2
CSSSLEVTSGEELFF
TGTTCCAGCAGCTTAGAGGTGACTAGCGGGGAGGAGCTGTTTTTT
>-|TRBJ2-1|TRBV5-1|TRBD1
CASSWTGNNEQFF
TGCGCCAGCAGCTGGACAGGGAACAATGAGCAGTTCTTC
>-|TRBJ2-5|TRBV7-2|-
CASSSVGGETQYF
TGTGCCAGCAGCTCGGTGGGGGGAGAGACCCAGTACTTC
>-|TRBJ2-5|TRBV2|TRBD2
CASKLAGEETQYF
TGTGCCAGCAAGTTAGCGGGGGAAGAGACCCAGTACTTC
>-|TRBJ1-1|TRBV27|-
CASSPGFTGTEAFF
TGTGCCAGCAGTCCCGGTTTCACGGGGACTGAGGCTTTCTTT
>-|TRBJ2-7|TRBV14|-
CASSQGQYEQYF
TGTGCCAGCAGCCAAGGACAGTACGAGCAGTACTTC
>few|TRBJ1-3|TRBV9|-
CASSTQTASGNTIYF
TGTGCCAGCAGCACCCAGACAGCCTCTGGAAACACCATATATTTT
>-|TRBJ2-7|TRBV4-2|TRBD1
CASGQGGYEQYF
TGTGCCAGCGGACAGGGCGGGTACGAGCAGTACTTC
>-|TRBJ2-7|TRBV6-5|TRBD2
CASSSFSGYEQYF
TGTGCCAGCAGTTCTTTTAGCGGGTACGAGCAGTACTTC
>-|TRBJ2-7|TRBV27|TRBD1
CASHLDRAPYEQYF
TGTGCCAGCCACCTGGACAGGGCCCCCTACGAGCAGTACTTC